Following are 4 T cell receptor beta chains from one sample sequenced in a study of T cells in Graves' hyperthyroidism and ophthalmopathy. The investigators amplified TCR beta CDR3 regions from RNA transcripts. Carried out on the TCR CDR3, a first-round RT-PCR used the HTBI primer set. MiXCR was run by TCRdb on the multiplex PCR reads, yielding one entry per CDR3 protein. The sample yields fewer than 900,000 distinct CDR3 sequences, over 15% seen once. The specimen sequenced was blood. All receptors derive from a man aged 18 to 29 with Graves' hyperthyroidism.

The chain employs TRBV5-6 and TRBJ2-7; possibly TRBD2 for D (5 bases). V lost 4 bases and J lost 2, with 19 bases in between. Germline CDR1 and CDR2: SGHDT and YYEEEE. The CDR3 covers 16 residues. The CDR3 bases are TGTGCCAGCAGCCACGTTGAGGGTTCCGGACCCTACGAGCAGTACTTC. This gives the protein CASSHVEGSGPYEQYF.

The chain carries TRBV12-3 or TRBV12-4 and TRBJ2-7; the match to TRBD1 covers 8 bases. V dropped 5 bases and J dropped 3; count of bases not matched to a gene: 6. The CDR3 is 14 amino acids. Here the CDR3 DNA reads TGTGCCAGCAGTGATCTGGACAGGGACTACGAGCAGTACTTC. Its protein product is CASSDLDRDYEQYF.

This clonotype was seen many times. The chain recombines TRBV28 with TRBJ2-5; no clear D gene. V gave up 6 bases and J gave up 9 bases, with 23 bases separating them. The CDR3 length is 15 residues. The germline CDR1 and CDR2 sequences are MDHEN and SYDVKM. The CDR3 DNA reads as TGTGCCAGCAGCCAACCCAGCTCCGGGCCACGGGCCCAGTACTTC. This gives the protein CASSQPSSGPRAQYF.

This clonotype was detected a few times. The chain recombines TRBV19 with TRBJ2-6; D perhaps matches TRBD1 (5 bases). The CDR3 consists of 15 residues. Germline V CDR1 and CDR2: LNHDA, SQIVND (reference sequence). The V and J ends lost 6 bases and 4 bases respectively, with 13 bases between them. CDR3: CASSWAGSGANVLTF. The CDR3 nucleotides read TGTGCCAGTAGCTGGGCAGGGTCCGGGGCCAACGTCCTGACTTTC. The full variable domain, its missing parts supplied by reference TRBV19 and TRBJ2-6, is DGGITQSPKYLFRKEGQNVTLSCEQNLNHDAMYWYRQDPGQGLRLIYYSQIVNDFQKGDIAEGYSVSREKKESFPLTVTSAQKNPTAFYLCASSWAGSGANVLTFGAGSRLTVL.